This T cell receptor (beta chain) was recovered during a study of human T cells and chemical hapten exposure. Study details: Once 0.01% DPC had been applied to the upper back by patch test, readings were taken at 6 days. Patients having alopecia areata, totalis or universalis were mostly female.

This sample's time point: pre-sensitization, week 0. Treatment indicated: therapeutic diphenylcyclopropenone sensitization with weekly scalp DPC. Study-wide results and caveats: Following DPC sensitization, TCRs present above 1 in 1000 frequency showed no change.

TCRdb reanalysed the RACE reads using MiXCR and keeps one entry per CDR3 protein. In the table there are tens of thousands of distinct CDR3 sequences, around 15% of which are singletons. On this clonotype itself: Its antigen is still unknown.

The germline V gene has CDR1 MDHEN and CDR2 SYDVKM. The CDR3 totals 15 residues. The ends were cut back, 1 base at V and 2 bases at J, with 9 bases in the middle. The chain has TRBV28 and TRBJ1-5; maybe TRBD1 (5 bases). The sample was whole blood, taken in connection with sensitization to the hapten diphenylcyclopropenone (DPC). The TCR sequence derives from a woman aged 50 to 60 with alopecia areata. Some clones in this sample may be carry-over from other donors' samples. CDR3 nucleotide sequence: TGTGCCAGCAGTTTATCAGGGTTCGGCAATCAGCCCCAGCATTTT. Protein product: CASSLSGFGNQPQHF.